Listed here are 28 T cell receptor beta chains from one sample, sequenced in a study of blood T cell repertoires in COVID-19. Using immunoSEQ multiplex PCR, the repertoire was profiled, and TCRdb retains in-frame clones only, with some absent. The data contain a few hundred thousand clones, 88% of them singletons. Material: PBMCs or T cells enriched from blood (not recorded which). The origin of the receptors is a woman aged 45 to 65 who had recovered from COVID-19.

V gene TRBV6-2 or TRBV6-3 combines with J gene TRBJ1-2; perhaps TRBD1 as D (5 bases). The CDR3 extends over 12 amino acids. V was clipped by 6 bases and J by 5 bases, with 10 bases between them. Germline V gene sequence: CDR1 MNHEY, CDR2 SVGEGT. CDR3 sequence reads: CASSGQYYGYTF. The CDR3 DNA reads TGTGCCAGCAGCGGACAATATTATGGCTACACCTTC.

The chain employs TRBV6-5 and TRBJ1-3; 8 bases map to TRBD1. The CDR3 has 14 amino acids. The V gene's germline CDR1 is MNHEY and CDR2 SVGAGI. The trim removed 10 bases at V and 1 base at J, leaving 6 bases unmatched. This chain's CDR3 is CATGQGLSGNTIYF. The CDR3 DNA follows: TGTGCCACCGGACAGGGATTATCTGGAAACACCATATATTTT.

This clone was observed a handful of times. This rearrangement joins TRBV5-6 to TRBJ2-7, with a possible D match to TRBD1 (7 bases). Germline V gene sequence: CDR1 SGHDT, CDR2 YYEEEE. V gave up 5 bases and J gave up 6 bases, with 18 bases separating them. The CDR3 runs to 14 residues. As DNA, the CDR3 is TGTGCCAGCAGAGCTGCAGGGGGGCCACGCGAGCAGTACTTC. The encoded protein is CASRAAGGPREQYF.

For the CDR3, the DNA is TGTGCCAGCAACAGCGGGACAATTGAAGAGACCCAGTACTTC. Its translation: CASNSGTIEETQYF. The V gene is TRBV2, the J gene TRBJ2-5, with a tentative D call TRBD2 (7 bases). V was shortened by 7 bases and J by 3 bases, with 15 bases between the two germline ends. There are 14 residues in the CDR3. Per the germline V gene, CDR1 is SNHLY and CDR2 is FYNNEI.

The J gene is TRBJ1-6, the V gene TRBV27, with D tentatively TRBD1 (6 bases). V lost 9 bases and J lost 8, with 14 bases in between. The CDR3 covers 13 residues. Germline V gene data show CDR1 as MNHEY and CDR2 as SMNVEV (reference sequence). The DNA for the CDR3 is TGTGCCAGTACTACAGGGTTAGATTCACCCCTCCACTTT. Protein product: CASTTGLDSPLHF.

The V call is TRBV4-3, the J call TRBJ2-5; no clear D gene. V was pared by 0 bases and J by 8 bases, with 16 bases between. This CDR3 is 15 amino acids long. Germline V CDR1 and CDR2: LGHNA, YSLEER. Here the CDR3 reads CASSQDYGQPRTQYF. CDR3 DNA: TGCGCCAGCAGCCAAGATTATGGGCAGCCCCGCACCCAGTACTTC.

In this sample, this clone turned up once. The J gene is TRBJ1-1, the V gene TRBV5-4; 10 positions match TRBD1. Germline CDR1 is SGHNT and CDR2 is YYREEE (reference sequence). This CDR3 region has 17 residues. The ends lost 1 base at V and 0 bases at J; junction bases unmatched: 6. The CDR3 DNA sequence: TGTGCCAGCAGCTTGCCAAGGGACAGGGGAATGAACACTGAAGCTTTCTTT. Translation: CASSLPRDRGMNTEAFF.

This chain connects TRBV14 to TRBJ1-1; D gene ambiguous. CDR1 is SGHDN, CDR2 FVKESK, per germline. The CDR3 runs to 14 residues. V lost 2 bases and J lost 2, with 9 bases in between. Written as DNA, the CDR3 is TGTGCCAGCAGCCAACAGGTCCTAAACACTGAAGCTTTCTTT. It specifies CASSQQVLNTEAFF.

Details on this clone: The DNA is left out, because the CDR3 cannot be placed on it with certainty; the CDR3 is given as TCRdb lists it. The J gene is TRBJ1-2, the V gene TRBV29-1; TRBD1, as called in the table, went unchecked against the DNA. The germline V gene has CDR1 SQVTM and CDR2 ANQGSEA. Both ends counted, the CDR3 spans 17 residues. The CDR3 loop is CSVEDLQWGQGAGGNTF.

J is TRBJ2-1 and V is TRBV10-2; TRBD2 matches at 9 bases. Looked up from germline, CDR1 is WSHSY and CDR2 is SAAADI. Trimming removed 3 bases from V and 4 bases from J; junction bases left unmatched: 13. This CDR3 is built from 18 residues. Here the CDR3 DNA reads TGCGCCAGCAGTGAAGGCGGCGGGAGGGCCTTTCGGTACAATGAGCAGTTCTTC. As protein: CASSEGGGRAFRYNEQFF.

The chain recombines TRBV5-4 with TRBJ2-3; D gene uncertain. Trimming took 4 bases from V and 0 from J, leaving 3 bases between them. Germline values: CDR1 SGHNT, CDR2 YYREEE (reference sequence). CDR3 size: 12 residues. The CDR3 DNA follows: TGTGCCAGCAGCCATAGCACAGATACGCAGTATTTT. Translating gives CASSHSTDTQYF.

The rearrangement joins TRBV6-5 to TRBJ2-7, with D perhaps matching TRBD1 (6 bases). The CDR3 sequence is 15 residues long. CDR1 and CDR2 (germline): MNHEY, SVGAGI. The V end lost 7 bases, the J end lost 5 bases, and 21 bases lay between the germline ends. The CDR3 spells CASKITGQGFHEQYF. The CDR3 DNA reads TGTGCCAGCAAAATAACGGGGCAGGGGTTCCACGAGCAGTACTTC.

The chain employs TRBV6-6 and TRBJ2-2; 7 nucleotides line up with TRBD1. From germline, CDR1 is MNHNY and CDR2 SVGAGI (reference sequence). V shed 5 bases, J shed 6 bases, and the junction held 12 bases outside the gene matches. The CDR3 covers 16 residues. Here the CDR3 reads CASSPQGKIDAGELFF. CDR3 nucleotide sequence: TGTGCCAGCAGTCCACAGGGGAAGATTGATGCCGGGGAGCTGTTTTTT.

The CDR3 spells CASRADRGPGTEAFF. The CDR3 DNA follows: TGTGCCAGCAGGGCTGACAGGGGGCCGGGCACTGAAGCTTTCTTT. The chain combines TRBV7-9 with TRBJ1-1, with 10 bases identical to TRBD1. Germline V CDR1 and CDR2: SEHNR, FQNEAQ (reference sequence). The CDR3 spans 15 residues. The V gene end was trimmed by 6 bases and the J gene end by 4 bases; junction bases not matched to a gene: 8.

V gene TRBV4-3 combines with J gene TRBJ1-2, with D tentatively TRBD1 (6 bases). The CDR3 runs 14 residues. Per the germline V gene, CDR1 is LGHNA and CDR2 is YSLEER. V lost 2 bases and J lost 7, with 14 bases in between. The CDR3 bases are TGCGCCAGCAGCCAACTCAACAGGGTAGCTGGCTACACCTTC. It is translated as CASSQLNRVAGYTF.

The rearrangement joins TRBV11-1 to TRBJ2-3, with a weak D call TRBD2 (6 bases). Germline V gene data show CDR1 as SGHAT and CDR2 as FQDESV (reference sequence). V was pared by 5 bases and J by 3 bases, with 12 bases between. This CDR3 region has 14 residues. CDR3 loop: CASSMSGVTDTQYF. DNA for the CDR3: TGTGCCAGCAGCATGTCGGGGGTTACAGATACGCAGTATTTT.

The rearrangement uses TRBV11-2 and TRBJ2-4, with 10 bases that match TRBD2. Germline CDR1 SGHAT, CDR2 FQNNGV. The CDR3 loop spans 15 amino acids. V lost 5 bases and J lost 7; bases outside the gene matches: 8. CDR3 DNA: TGTGCCAGCAGCCGGGCTAGCGGGAGCTGGAACATTCAGTACTTC. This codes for CASSRASGSWNIQYF.

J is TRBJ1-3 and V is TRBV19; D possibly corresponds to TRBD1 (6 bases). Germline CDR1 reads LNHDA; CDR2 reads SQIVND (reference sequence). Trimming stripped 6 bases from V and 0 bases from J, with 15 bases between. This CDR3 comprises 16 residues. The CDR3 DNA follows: TGTGCCAGTAGGCCTACGACAGGCTCCTCTGGAAACACCATATATTTT. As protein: CASRPTTGSSGNTIYF.

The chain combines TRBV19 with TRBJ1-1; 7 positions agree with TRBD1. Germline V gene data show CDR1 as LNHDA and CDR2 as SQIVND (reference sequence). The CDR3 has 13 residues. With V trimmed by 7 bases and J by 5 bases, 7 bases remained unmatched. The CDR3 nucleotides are TGTGCCAGTACGGGGACAGCTCGGACTGAAGCTTTCTTT. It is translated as CASTGTARTEAFF.

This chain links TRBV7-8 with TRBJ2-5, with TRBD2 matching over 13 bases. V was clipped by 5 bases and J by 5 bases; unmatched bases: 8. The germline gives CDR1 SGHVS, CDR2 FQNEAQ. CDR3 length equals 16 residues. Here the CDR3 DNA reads TGTGCCAGCAGCCCAGGACTAGCGGGAGCACAGGAGACCCAGTACTTC. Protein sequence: CASSPGLAGAQETQYF.

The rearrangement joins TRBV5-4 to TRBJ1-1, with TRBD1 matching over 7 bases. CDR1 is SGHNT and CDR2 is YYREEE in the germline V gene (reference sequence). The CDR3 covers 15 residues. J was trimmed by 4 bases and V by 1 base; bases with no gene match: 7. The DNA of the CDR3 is TGTGCCAGCAGCTTGTCTACAGGGGTAGGCACTGAAGCTTTCTTT. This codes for CASSLSTGVGTEAFF.

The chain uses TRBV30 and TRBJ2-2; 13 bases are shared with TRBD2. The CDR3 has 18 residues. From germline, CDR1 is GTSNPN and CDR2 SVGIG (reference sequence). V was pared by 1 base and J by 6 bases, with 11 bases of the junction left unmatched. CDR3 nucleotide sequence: TGTGCCTGGAGTGCACTCCGAACTAGCGGGAGGGCCCCCGGGGAGCTGTTTTTT. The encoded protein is CAWSALRTSGRAPGELFF.

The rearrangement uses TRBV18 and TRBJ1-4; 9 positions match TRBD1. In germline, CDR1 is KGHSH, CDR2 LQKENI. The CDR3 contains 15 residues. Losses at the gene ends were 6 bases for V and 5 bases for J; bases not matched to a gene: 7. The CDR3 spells CASSPTGTGNEKLFF. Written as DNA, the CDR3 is TGTGCCAGCTCCCCTACCGGGACAGGGAATGAAAAACTGTTTTTT.

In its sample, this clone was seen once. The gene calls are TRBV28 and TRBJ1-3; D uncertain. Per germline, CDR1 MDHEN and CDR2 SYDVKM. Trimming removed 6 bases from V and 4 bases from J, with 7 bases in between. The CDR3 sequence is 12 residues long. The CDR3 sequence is CASSQQGNTIYF. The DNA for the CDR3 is TGTGCCAGCAGCCAACAGGGAAACACCATATATTTT.

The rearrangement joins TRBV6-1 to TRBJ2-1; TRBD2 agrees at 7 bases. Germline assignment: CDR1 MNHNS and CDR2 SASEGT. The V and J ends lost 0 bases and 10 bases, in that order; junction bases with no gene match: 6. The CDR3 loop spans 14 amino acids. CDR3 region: CASSEALGGEEQFF. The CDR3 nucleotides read TGTGCCAGCAGTGAAGCGTTGGGGGGGGAAGAGCAGTTCTTC.

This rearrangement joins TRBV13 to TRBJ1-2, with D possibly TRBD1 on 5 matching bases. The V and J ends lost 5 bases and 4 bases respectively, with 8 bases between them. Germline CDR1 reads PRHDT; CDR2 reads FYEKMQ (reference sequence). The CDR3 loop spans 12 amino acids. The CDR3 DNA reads TGTGCCAGCAGCCTAAGGGGCTATGGCTACACCTTC. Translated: CASSLRGYGYTF.

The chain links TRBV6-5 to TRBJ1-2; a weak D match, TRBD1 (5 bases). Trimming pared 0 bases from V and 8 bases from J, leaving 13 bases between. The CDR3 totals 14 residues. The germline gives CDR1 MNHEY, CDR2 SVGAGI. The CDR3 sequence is CASSYSWEGLGYTF. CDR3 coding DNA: TGTGCCAGCAGTTACTCGTGGGAGGGGTTAGGCTACACCTTC.

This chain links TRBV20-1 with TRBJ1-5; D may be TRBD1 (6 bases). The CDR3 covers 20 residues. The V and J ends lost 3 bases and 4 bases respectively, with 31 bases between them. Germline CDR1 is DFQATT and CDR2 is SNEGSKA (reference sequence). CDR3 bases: TGCAGTGCTAGTAGTAGTACCACCGGGACCCACAGGGTCGGGAATCAGCCCCAGCATTTT. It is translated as CSASSSTTGTHRVGNQPQHF.